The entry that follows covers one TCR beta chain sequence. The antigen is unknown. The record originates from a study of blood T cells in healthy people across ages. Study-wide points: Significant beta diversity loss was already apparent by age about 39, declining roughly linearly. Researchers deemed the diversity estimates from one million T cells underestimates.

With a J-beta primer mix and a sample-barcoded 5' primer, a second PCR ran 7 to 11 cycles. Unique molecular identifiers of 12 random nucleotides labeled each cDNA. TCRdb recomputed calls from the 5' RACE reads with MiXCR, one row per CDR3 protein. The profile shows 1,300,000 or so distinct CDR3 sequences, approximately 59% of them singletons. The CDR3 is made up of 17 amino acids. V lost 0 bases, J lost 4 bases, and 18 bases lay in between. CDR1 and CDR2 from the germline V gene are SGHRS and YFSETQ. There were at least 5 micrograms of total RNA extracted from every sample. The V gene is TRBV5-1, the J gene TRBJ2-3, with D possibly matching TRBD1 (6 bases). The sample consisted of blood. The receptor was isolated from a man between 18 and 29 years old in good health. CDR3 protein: CASSLAFSSDSPDTQYF. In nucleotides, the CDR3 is TGCGCCAGCAGCTTGGCCTTTTCCTCGGACAGTCCAGATACGCAGTATTTT.